A selection of T cell receptor beta chains follows, all from one sample in a study of CXCR3-negative and CXCR3-positive naive CD8 T cells. One entry per CDR3 protein, without DNA, is what TCRdb gives after re-calling the 5' RACE reads. Across about 6,100 distinct CDR3 sequences, the top ten clones capture approximately 1.2% of the sample. Sequencing was done on a sample of naive CXCR3- CD8+ T cells from blood. The receptors originated from a human donor in good health. Some clones in this sample may be carry-over from other donors' samples. Each CDR3 is given with its conserved first and last residue. Clone size is given for some rows only: seen once, a few or many times, or a class if the clone is expanded.

clone_size j_call v_call cdr3_aa
- TRBJ1-5 TRBV4-2 CASSQDEGSSNQPQHF
- TRBJ2-1 TRBV28 CAIPGQGYNEQFF
medium-sized TRBJ2-1 TRBV6-5 CASSDPANNEQFF
medium-sized TRBJ2-1 TRBV7-3 CASSLGPHEQFF
- TRBJ2-1 TRBV13 CASSETGLRDSIPNEQFF
- TRBJ2-7 TRBV10-3 CAISVRTAASFEQYF
medium-sized TRBJ1-2 TRBV25-1 CASSELGQSMGTNYGYTF
medium-sized TRBJ1-1 TRBV29-1 CSVGDSLNTEAFF
- TRBJ2-5 TRBV13 CASSLTGGPRYF
- TRBJ1-1 TRBV4-3 CASSQDSSGTEAFF
- TRBJ2-5 TRBV12-3/TRBV12-4 CASSLLINSGLETQYF
- TRBJ2-3 TRBV7-8 CASSLARQGGIASTQYF
- TRBJ2-3 TRBV6-5 CASSYSTSGGTDTQYF
- TRBJ2-7 TRBV2 CATEAGVGRGGAYEQYF
medium-sized TRBJ1-3 TRBV9 CASSVAASTIYF
medium-sized TRBJ2-1 TRBV27 CASGIGRNEQFF
medium-sized TRBJ2-1 TRBV9 CASSARQADDNEQFF
- TRBJ1-1 TRBV29-1 CSVEVTGQWAEAFF
- TRBJ1-5 TRBV5-1 CARTKDRSGNQPQHF
- TRBJ2-7 TRBV20-1 CSASEWDREYEQYF
- TRBJ1-1 TRBV6-5 CASSYGPQIIRGDTEAFF
medium-sized TRBJ2-7 TRBV27 CASRLAGGQYEQYF
- TRBJ2-4 TRBV20-1 CSARDLGTSAKNIQYF
medium-sized TRBJ2-2 TRBV5-1 CASQQGYNTGELFF
- TRBJ2-7 TRBV29-1 CSVLNWGTGGTYEQFF
medium-sized TRBJ2-4 TRBV7-8 CASSFGGSNIQYF